This T cell receptor beta chain was retrieved from a study of T cells in Graves' hyperthyroidism and ophthalmopathy. Across the whole study: Peripheral blood draws took place at initial diagnosis, ahead of any treatment.

Amplification yielded TCR beta CDR3 regions, with RNA transcripts as the source. RT-PCR in the first round (using the HTBI primer set) targeted the TCR CDR3. TCRdb recomputed calls from the multiplex PCR reads with MiXCR, one row per CDR3 protein. This sample has about 400,000 distinct CDR3 sequences, with 15% found just once. There are many counts of this clonotype. Its target is unknown. Study conclusions and caveats: Through a model of 13 V-J features, ophthalmopathy was separated from stable hyperthyroidism.

Diagnoses were established using clinical symptoms, serum thyroxine and TRAb, thyroid ultrasound and orbital computed tomography. The CDR3 runs to 11 residues. The V and J ends lost 4 bases and 7 bases respectively, with 7 bases between them. The receptor was derived from a woman in her 30s with Graves' hyperthyroidism. Specimen: blood. The chain combines TRBV12-3 or TRBV12-4 with TRBJ1-1; no clear D gene. The CDR3 reads CASSSTVEAFF. Written as DNA, the CDR3 is TGTGCCAGCAGTTCAACCGTTGAAGCTTTCTTT.